This passage covers 24 T cell receptor beta chains from one sample sequenced in a study of shared clonotypes between healthy human individuals. Using immunoSEQ multiplex PCR, the repertoire was profiled, and TCRdb retains in-frame clones only, with some absent. The sample lists some 2,100,000 clones, just over 90% occurring once. Naive CD8 cells lacked CD45RO and underwent positive selection for CCR7, leaving out terminally differentiated effector memory CD45RA+ cells. Sequenced material: naive CD8+ T cells from PBMCs. Receptors were obtained from a man between 18 and 29 years old in good health. Some clones in this sample may be carry-over from other donors' samples.

In DNA form, the CDR3 reads TGTGCCAGCAGCTTGGACAGGTTGAACACTGAAGCTTTCTTT. Its translation: CASSLDRLNTEAFF. The J gene is TRBJ1-1, the V gene TRBV5-6; possible D gene TRBD1, 5 bases. Germline V gene sequence: CDR1 SGHDT, CDR2 YYEEEE. This CDR3 region has 14 residues. The V gene lost 0 bases and the J gene lost 0 bases, with 6 bases spanning the gap.

In its sample, this clone was seen a few times. The gene calls are TRBV7-6 and TRBJ2-7; possible D gene TRBD1, 5 bases. CDR3 length equals 19 residues. CDR1 and CDR2 (germline): SGHVS, FNYEAQ. V was clipped by 2 bases and J by 0 bases, with 23 bases between them. The CDR3 DNA reads TGTGCCAGCAGCTTATCGCGCCCCCTTATCCAGGGTAGCTCCTACGAGCAGTACTTC. It is translated as CASSLSRPLIQGSSYEQYF.

This clone was counted a few times. The gene calls are TRBV6-4 and TRBJ2-2; 7 nucleotides match TRBD1. The junction had 1 base not matched to a gene; V was cut back by 8 bases and J by 4 bases. CDR3 length: 12 amino acids. Germline V lookup: CDR1 MRHNA, CDR2 SNTAGT. The chain's CDR3 is CASRTGTGELFF. CDR3 bases: TGTGCCAGCCGGACAGGCACCGGGGAGCTGTTTTTT.

The rearrangement links TRBV6-5 to TRBJ2-1; no reliable D call. From germline, CDR1 is MNHEY and CDR2 SVGAGI. This CDR3 has 15 amino acids. Trimming took 6 bases from V and 2 from J, leaving 14 bases between them. The CDR3 DNA reads TGTGCCAGCAGCCTCCAAGGGTCCCCCTACAATGAGCAGTTCTTC. It translates to CASSLQGSPYNEQFF.

The chain uses TRBV15 and TRBJ2-3; weak D call: TRBD2 (7 bases). The CDR3 is 15 residues long. The germline CDR1 and CDR2 sequences are LNHNV and YYDKDF (reference sequence). Trimming shortened V by 0 bases and J by 6 bases, and 13 bases separated the two germline ends. DNA for the CDR3: TGTGCCACCAGCAGAGATCGAGGGGGGGTGGATACGCAGTATTTT. It is translated as CATSRDRGGVDTQYF.

CDR3 nucleotides: TGTGCCAGCAGCTTAGGCAGGGGGCATGAGGGGCAGTACTTC. Translation: CASSLGRGHEGQYF. This chain connects TRBV13 to TRBJ2-7; 8 nucleotides line up with TRBD1. From germline, CDR1 is PRHDT and CDR2 FYEKMQ (reference sequence). There are 14 residues in the CDR3. V lost 0 bases and J lost 9; bases outside the gene matches: 7.

Turning to this clone: The sample holds other DNA sequences that translate to the same CDR3. The genes are TRBV27 and TRBJ2-7; no definite D call. V was trimmed by 3 bases and J by 2 bases, leaving 8 bases between them. Germline CDR1 MNHEY, CDR2 SMNVEV (reference sequence). CDR3 length: 13 residues. The CDR3 region has the DNA TGTGCCAGCAGTTTCTCATCCACCTACGAGCAGTACTTC. This encodes CASSFSSTYEQYF.

As for this clone: The sample has other DNA sequences that encode this CDR3 too. The chain has TRBV28 and TRBJ2-1; 7 bases fit TRBD2. J was trimmed by 2 bases and V by 2 bases; bases with no gene match: 6. CDR3 size: 16 residues. CDR1 and CDR2 from the germline V gene are MDHEN and SYDVKM. This CDR3 reads CASSLLGLAAYNEQFF. CDR3 bases: TGTGCCAGCAGTTTACTCGGGCTAGCGGCCTACAATGAGCAGTTCTTC.

The J gene is TRBJ1-3, the V gene TRBV9, with D tentatively TRBD1 (6 bases). V gave up 0 bases and J gave up 6 bases, with 16 bases separating them. The CDR3 loop spans 16 amino acids. Looked up from germline, CDR1 is SGDLS and CDR2 is YYNGEE. CDR3 coding DNA: TGTGCCAGCAGCGTAGCCCCCACAGGGAATGTAAACACCATATATTTT. Protein: CASSVAPTGNVNTIYF.

The rearrangement links TRBV2 to TRBJ2-1; D is uncertain. V was cut by 7 bases and J by 2 bases, with 9 bases left in between. Looked up from germline, CDR1 is SNHLY and CDR2 is FYNNEI. The CDR3 has 13 residues. As DNA, the CDR3 is TGTGCCAGCAACGCGGCCCCCTACAATGAGCAGTTCTTC. Its protein is CASNAAPYNEQFF.

The rearrangement joins TRBV27 to TRBJ2-1; 9 bases line up with TRBD2. Germline V gives CDR1 MNHEY, CDR2 SMNVEV (reference sequence). Trimming removed 5 bases from V and 1 base from J; junction bases left unmatched: 9. The CDR3 covers 17 residues. In DNA form, the CDR3 reads TGTGCCAGCAGTCCTACCTTAGCGGGAGTTTCCTACAATGAGCAGTTCTTC. It is translated as CASSPTLAGVSYNEQFF.

V usage is TRBV7-6 and J usage is TRBJ2-5; no definite D call. CDR1 and CDR2 (germline): SGHVS, FNYEAQ. V gave up 1 base and J gave up 2 bases, with 8 bases separating them. The CDR3 is made up of 14 amino acids. The CDR3 nucleotides read TGTGCCAGCAGCTTAGAGGCGGAACAAGAGACCCAGTACTTC. This sequence encodes CASSLEAEQETQYF.

The CDR3 region has the DNA TGCAGCGTCGACCCCGGGACAGGGTCCTACGAGCAGTACTTC. Translated, it gives CSVDPGTGSYEQYF. The chain couples TRBV29-1 to TRBJ2-7; 9 bases line up with TRBD1. The CDR3 extends over 14 amino acids. Trimming removed 6 bases from V and 1 base from J; junction bases left unmatched: 7. The germline V gene has CDR1 SQVTM and CDR2 ANQGSEA.

The V call is TRBV5-4, the J call TRBJ1-3; D remains unclear. Germline CDR1 and CDR2: SGHNT and YYREEE (reference sequence). The CDR3 has 13 residues. The V gene lost 4 bases and the J gene lost 8 bases, with 13 bases spanning the gap. The chain's CDR3 is CASSPWGLDTIYF. The CDR3, as DNA: TGTGCCAGCAGCCCGTGGGGATTGGACACCATATATTTT.

V gene TRBV23-1 combines with J gene TRBJ2-2, with TRBD2 identical over 8 bases. TRBV23-1 carries the ORF label, with uncertain function. V was clipped by 4 bases and J by 0 bases; unmatched bases: 7. This CDR3 contains 17 residues. In DNA, the CDR3 is TGCGCCAGCAGTCTGAATAGCGGGGCCGCGAACACCGGGGAGCTGTTTTTT. Protein sequence: CASSLNSGAANTGELFF.

This clone appeared a few times. The rearrangement links TRBV19 to TRBJ1-5, with D uncertain. Germline V lookup: CDR1 LNHDA, CDR2 SQIVND (reference sequence). The CDR3 length is 12 residues. The V end was cut by 1 base, the J end by 7 bases, with 5 bases between. CDR3: CASSIGEQPQHF. In nucleotides, the CDR3 is TGTGCCAGTAGTATAGGAGAACAGCCCCAGCATTTT.

This sequence joins TRBV7-9 and TRBJ2-3; TRBD2 is a possible D gene (6 bases). The CDR3 has 13 amino acids. Germline CDR1 is SEHNR and CDR2 is FQNEAQ (reference sequence). Trimming removed 5 bases at V and 6 bases at J, with 12 bases between. The CDR3 nucleotides are TGTGCCAGCAGCAACCCCGGAGGGGATACGCAGTATTTT. Its protein product is CASSNPGGDTQYF.

The chain is built from TRBV6-5 and TRBJ2-1; 12 bases agree with TRBD2. CDR3 length equals 16 residues. Trimming cost V 0 bases and J 8 bases; bases outside gene matches: 5. The germline V gene encodes CDR1 MNHEY and CDR2 SVGAGI. CDR3 coding DNA: TGTGCCAGCAGTTACTCGGGGCTAGCGGGGGGGTATGAGCAGTTCTTC. Amino acid sequence: CASSYSGLAGGYEQFF.

The CDR3 nucleotides read TGTGCCAGCAGCCGCCTCGCGGTGCTCTCTGGAAACACCATATATTTT. It codes for CASSRLAVLSGNTIYF. J is TRBJ1-3 and V is TRBV11-1; D not resolved. The CDR3 consists of 16 residues. Germline V gene data show CDR1 as SGHAT and CDR2 as FQDESV (reference sequence). V lost 5 bases and J 0 bases, leaving 14 bases between the germline ends.

This clone has just one count. The rearrangement uses TRBV5-1 and TRBJ1-3, with a weak D call TRBD1 (5 bases). The CDR3 is 15 amino acids. V was pared by 3 bases and J by 0 bases, with 10 bases between. The germline gives CDR1 SGHRS, CDR2 YFSETQ. The CDR3 DNA sequence: TGCGCCAGCAGCTGGGACCTCCGCTCTGGAAACACCATATATTTT. Its translation: CASSWDLRSGNTIYF.

V usage is TRBV7-9 and J usage is TRBJ1-1, with a tentative D call TRBD1 (6 bases). V was pared by 5 bases and J by 0 bases, with 10 bases between. Germline V lookup: CDR1 SEHNR, CDR2 FQNEAQ (reference sequence). The CDR3 is made up of 14 amino acids. In DNA, the CDR3 is TGTGCCAGCAGCAATGGACAGCTGAACACTGAAGCTTTCTTT. This codes for CASSNGQLNTEAFF.

CDR3 sequence reads: CASSRDRGRIYEQYF. In nucleotides, the CDR3 is TGTGCCAGCAGCCGAGACAGGGGACGGATATACGAGCAGTACTTC. The rearrangement uses TRBV7-8 and TRBJ2-7, with 8 bases identical to TRBD1. This CDR3 comprises 15 residues. Germline CDR1 and CDR2: SGHVS and FQNEAQ. V dropped 5 bases and J dropped 4; count of bases not matched to a gene: 10.

The chain employs TRBV13 and TRBJ2-7; 8 bases align to TRBD1. The CDR3 runs 15 residues. Trimming took 0 bases from V and 3 from J; bases not matched to a gene: 4. Germline V lookup: CDR1 PRHDT, CDR2 FYEKMQ (reference sequence). CDR3 region: CASSLGRGTGYEQYF. DNA for the CDR3: TGTGCCAGCAGCTTAGGCCGGGGGACAGGCTACGAGCAGTACTTC.

The CDR3 nucleotides read TGTGCCAGCAGCGTCGATAGCGGGAGTATTGAGCAGTACTTC. Residues: CASSVDSGSIEQYF. This chain links TRBV7-8 with TRBJ2-7, with 9 nucleotides matching TRBD2. The CDR3 is 14 residues long. Per the germline V gene, CDR1 is SGHVS and CDR2 is FQNEAQ. The V segment lost 5 bases and the J segment 7 bases; nucleotides outside the gene matches: 9.